Presented here are 30 T cell receptor beta chains from one specimen sequenced in a study of blood T cell repertoires in COVID-19. Clones were sequenced by immunoSEQ multiplex PCR, and TCRdb holds only the in-frame ones, with some missing. Here the sample spans approximately 240,000 clones, approximately 83% being singletons. The specimen sequenced was peripheral blood. Every receptor here comes from a woman in her 30s who had recovered from COVID-19.

The CDR3 sequence is CASSLQGSNTGELFF. The CDR3 DNA reads TGCGCCAGCAGCTTACAGGGCAGCAACACCGGGGAGCTGTTTTTT. The J gene is TRBJ2-2, the V gene TRBV5-1, with a possible D match to TRBD1 (6 bases). Germline loops: CDR1 SGHRS, CDR2 YFSETQ. The CDR3 contains 15 residues. Trimming shortened V by 2 bases and J by 2 bases, and 10 bases separated the two germline ends.

The rearrangement links TRBV10-3 to TRBJ2-5; D is perhaps TRBD1 (6 bases). V was trimmed by 0 bases and J by 7 bases, leaving 12 bases between them. The germline gives CDR1 ENHRY, CDR2 SYGVKD. CDR3 length equals 14 residues. The CDR3 region is CAISESRQDLTQYF. The CDR3 nucleotides read TGTGCCATCAGTGAGTCGCGACAGGATTTGACCCAGTACTTC.

The V and J genes are TRBV5-4 and TRBJ2-1; D is unclear. V lost 0 bases and J 8 bases, leaving 15 bases between the germline ends. The CDR3 is 15 amino acids. CDR1 is SGHNT and CDR2 is YYREEE in the germline V gene (reference sequence). CDR3 residues: CASSLVGPGEDEQFF. The CDR3 bases are TGTGCCAGCAGCTTGGTTGGCCCCGGCGAGGATGAGCAGTTCTTC.

This chain uses TRBV18 with TRBJ2-6, with D perhaps matching TRBD1 (5 bases). Trimming took 1 base from V and 7 from J, leaving 14 bases between them. The CDR3 consists of 16 residues. Looked up from germline, CDR1 is KGHSH and CDR2 is LQKENI. CDR3 region: CASSPLRGPRANVLTF. DNA of the CDR3: TGTGCCAGCTCACCACTTAGGGGCCCCCGAGCCAACGTCCTGACTTTC.

This chain uses TRBV5-1 with TRBJ1-5; 9 bases agree with TRBD1. CDR1 and CDR2 (germline): SGHRS, YFSETQ. The CDR3 loop spans 15 amino acids. Unmatched junction bases numbered 9, after V lost 4 bases and J lost 7 bases. CDR3 in DNA: TGCGCCAGCAGCGTGGGACAGGGAGTGGGACAGCCCCAGCATTTT. Translation: CASSVGQGVGQPQHF.

The chain is built from TRBV4-1 and TRBJ2-5; a possible D gene is TRBD2 (5 bases). The CDR3 sequence is 16 residues long. Germline CDR1 and CDR2: MGHRA and YSYEKL. Trimming cost V 0 bases and J 0 bases, with 11 bases left between them. The CDR3 is CASSQERAWDQETQYF. Written as DNA, the CDR3 is TGCGCCAGCAGCCAAGAGAGGGCATGGGACCAAGAGACCCAGTACTTC.

The chain joins TRBV14 to TRBJ1-1; D call uncertain. The CDR3 sequence is 13 residues long. The V gene lost 1 base and the J gene lost 4 bases, with 7 bases spanning the gap. Germline CDR1 SGHDN, CDR2 FVKESK. The CDR3 is CASSQARFTEAFF. DNA of the CDR3: TGTGCCAGCAGCCAAGCCCGTTTCACTGAAGCTTTCTTT.

The V call is TRBV5-4, the J call TRBJ2-3; 8 bases align to TRBD1. Germline trimming cut 0 bases from V and 1 base from J; bases unmatched to any gene: 4. CDR1 is SGHNT, CDR2 YYREEE, per germline (reference sequence). The CDR3 is made up of 16 amino acids. CDR3 nucleotides: TGTGCCAGCAGCTTGGGACAGGGGCTGGGCACAGATACGCAGTATTTT. It codes for CASSLGQGLGTDTQYF.

The chain is built from TRBV9 and TRBJ1-2, with 8 bases lining up with TRBD1. The CDR3 has 13 amino acids. In germline, CDR1 is SGDLS, CDR2 YYNGEE. V dropped 3 bases and J dropped 4; count of bases not matched to a gene: 2. CDR3 sequence: CASSETGVYGYTF. As DNA, the CDR3 is TGTGCCAGCAGCGAGACAGGGGTCTATGGCTACACCTTC.

This chain links TRBV5-1 with TRBJ1-1, with a weak D call TRBD1 (5 bases). Trimming left V 5 bases short and J 1 base short, with 12 bases between. The CDR3 sequence is 14 residues long. Germline lookup yields CDR1 SGHRS and CDR2 YFSETQ. The CDR3 coding sequence is TGCGCCAGCAGTTATATCGACAGGAACACTGAAGCTTTCTTT. Protein product: CASSYIDRNTEAFF.

J is TRBJ2-7 and V is TRBV14; D may be TRBD2 (5 bases). There are 14 residues in the CDR3. Looked up from germline, CDR1 is SGHDN and CDR2 is FVKESK. Trimming pared 4 bases from V and 4 bases from J, leaving 14 bases between. CDR3 bases: TGTGCCAGCAGCCTCCCGGGGATCAAGTACGAGCAGTACTTC. This codes for CASSLPGIKYEQYF. The whole variable domain, filled in from reference TRBV14 and TRBJ2-7, reads EAGVTQFPSHSVIEKGQTVTLRCDPISGHDNLYWYRRVMGKEIKFLLHFVKESKQDESGMPNNRFLAERTGGTYSTLKVQPAELEDSGVYFCASSLPGIKYEQYFGPGTRLTVT.

The chain joins TRBV18 to TRBJ2-7; 10 nucleotides line up with TRBD1. The germline CDR1 and CDR2 sequences are KGHSH and LQKENI. This CDR3 has 15 amino acids. Trimming at V came to 3 bases and at J to 6 bases, leaving 8 bases not matched to a gene. The CDR3 DNA sequence: TGTGCCAGCTCACCCAATCGGGACAGGGGAGGCGAGCAGTACTTC. Its translation: CASSPNRDRGGEQYF.

V gene TRBV6-4 combines with J gene TRBJ1-2; D remains ambiguous. The V gene's germline CDR1 is MRHNA and CDR2 SNTAGT. This CDR3 spans 14 amino acids. Trimming left V 0 bases short and J 6 bases short, with 11 bases between. CDR3 residues: CASSDSRFGNGYTF. The CDR3, as DNA: TGTGCCAGCAGTGACTCAAGATTCGGGAATGGCTACACCTTC.

The rearrangement links TRBV14 to TRBJ2-2, with D tentatively TRBD2 (6 bases). Germline V CDR1 and CDR2: SGHDN, FVKESK. With 4 bases removed from V and 0 bases from J, the gap between germline ends came to 21 bases. This CDR3 spans 19 amino acids. The CDR3 here is CASSLLFGSLAANTGELFF. CDR3 in DNA: TGTGCCAGCAGCCTACTATTCGGGAGCTTAGCCGCGAACACCGGGGAGCTGTTTTTT.

Only one count was recorded for this clone. The genes are TRBV2 and TRBJ2-3, with 9 positions matching TRBD2. This CDR3 has 18 residues. Losses at the gene ends were 2 bases for V and 2 bases for J; bases not matched to a gene: 11. Germline CDR1 and CDR2: SNHLY and FYNNEI. For the CDR3, the DNA is TGTGCCAGCAGTGAATTGTTAGGAGCGGGGGGCCTCACAGATACGCAGTATTTT. Its protein is CASSELLGAGGLTDTQYF.

The chain combines TRBV30 with TRBJ2-3; weak D call: TRBD2 (6 bases). There are 13 residues in the CDR3. Trimming took 3 bases from V and 0 from J, leaving 7 bases between them. Per germline, CDR1 GTSNPN and CDR2 SVGIG (reference sequence). CDR3: CAWSGGSTDTQYF. The DNA of the CDR3 is TGTGCCTGGAGCGGGGGAAGCACAGATACGCAGTATTTT. Full variable domain (remainder filled in from reference TRBV30 and TRBJ2-3): SQTIHQWPATLVQPVGSPLSLECTVEGTSNPNLYWYRQAAGRGLQLLFYSVGIGQISSEVPQNLSASRPQDRQFILSSKKLLLSDSGFYLCAWSGGSTDTQYFGPGTRLTVL.

The gene calls are TRBV15 and TRBJ2-5, with 10 bases matching TRBD1. CDR3 size: 16 residues. The trim removed 1 base at V and 3 bases at J, leaving 5 bases unmatched. Germline V gene data show CDR1 as LNHNV and CDR2 as YYDKDF (reference sequence). The CDR3 DNA is TGTGCCACCAGCAGAGGGGACAGGGGACCTGAAGAGACCCAGTACTTC. This sequence encodes CATSRGDRGPEETQYF.

The chain joins TRBV19 to TRBJ1-5; TRBD1 agrees at 7 bases. The trim removed 5 bases at V and 4 bases at J, leaving 11 bases unmatched. CDR3 size: 16 residues. Germline V gives CDR1 LNHDA, CDR2 SQIVND (reference sequence). CDR3 nucleotides: TGTGCCAGTAGTCTCCGGACAGGTCTAAGTAATCAGCCCCAGCATTTT. Protein product: CASSLRTGLSNQPQHF.

V usage is TRBV3-1 (or the pseudogene TRBV3-2) and J usage is TRBJ1-1; 7 bases agree with TRBD1. J was trimmed by 2 bases and V by 3 bases; bases with no gene match: 3. CDR3 length equals 14 residues. In germline, CDR1 is LGHDT, CDR2 YNNKEL (reference sequence). The CDR3 sequence is CASSQTGYNTEAFF. CDR3 sequence (DNA): TGTGCCAGCAGCCAGACAGGGTACAACACTGAAGCTTTCTTT.

The J gene is TRBJ2-2, the V gene TRBV18, with TRBD1 matching 9 bases. After removal of 2 bases from V and 5 bases from J, the junction contained 0 bases not matched to a gene. CDR3 length equals 14 residues. The germline V gene has CDR1 KGHSH and CDR2 LQKENI. The CDR3 reads CASSPGQGTGELFF. The CDR3 DNA reads TGTGCCAGCTCACCAGGACAGGGGACCGGGGAGCTGTTTTTT.

V usage is TRBV7-9 and J usage is TRBJ1-2; TRBD1 matches 8 bases. This CDR3 comprises 13 residues. Unmatched junction bases numbered 6, after V lost 5 bases and J lost 7 bases. Germline V gene data show CDR1 as SEHNR and CDR2 as FQNEAQ (reference sequence). The CDR3 DNA sequence: TGTGCCAGCAGCGATCGACAGGGGTTTGGCTACACCTTC. Its protein is CASSDRQGFGYTF.

The V and J genes are TRBV21-1 and TRBJ2-5; TRBD1, the table's D call, lacks a check against the DNA. TRBV21-1 is a known pseudogene. This CDR3 is built from 14 residues. CDR3: CASIHRGRQETQYF. CDR3 DNA: TGTGCCAGCATCCACAGGGGCCGCCAAGAGACCCAGTACTTC.

The chain links TRBV7-9 to TRBJ2-1; 13 bases align to TRBD2. The CDR3 contains 13 residues. Germline CDR1 reads SEHNR; CDR2 reads FQNEAQ (reference sequence). J gave up 16 bases and V 5 bases, and 8 bases lay outside the gene matches. CDR3 in DNA: TGTGCCAGCAGCAGACTAGCGGGGGGCCGATATTTCTTC. Amino acid sequence: CASSRLAGGRYFF.

This clone appeared a single time. The genes are TRBV7-2 and TRBJ1-2; D not resolved. The germline V gene encodes CDR1 SGHTA and CDR2 FQGNSA. This CDR3 spans 12 amino acids. The ends were cut back, 6 bases at V and 5 bases at J, with 10 bases in the middle. CDR3: CASSEREYGYTF. The DNA for the CDR3 is TGTGCCAGCAGTGAGAGGGAATATGGCTACACCTTC.

The chain couples TRBV3-1 (or the pseudogene TRBV3-2) to TRBJ1-1; D gene unclear. Germline V gene sequence: CDR1 LGHDT, CDR2 YNNKEL (reference sequence). Trimming left V 6 bases short and J 0 bases short, with 20 bases between. This CDR3 comprises 17 residues. The CDR3 DNA follows: TGTGCCAGCAGTGGAGGTAAGCGGAGATTCATGAACACTGAAGCTTTCTTT. Amino acids: CASSGGKRRFMNTEAFF.

The chain recombines TRBV24-1 with TRBJ1-5, with 8 positions matching TRBD1. The CDR3 has 19 amino acids. The junction had 21 bases not matched to a gene; V was cut back by 6 bases and J by 6 bases. Germline CDR1 reads KGHDR; CDR2 reads SFDVKD. CDR3: CATSPSFRGRRTLGQPQHF. DNA for the CDR3: TGTGCCACCAGTCCCTCTTTCAGGGGGCGGCGCACCCTCGGTCAGCCCCAGCATTTT.

In this sample, this clone turned up a few times. This chain joins TRBV5-6 and TRBJ1-1, with 8 bases matching TRBD1. The CDR3 spans 15 residues. Trimming cost V 6 bases and J 7 bases; bases outside gene matches: 14. CDR1 and CDR2 from the germline V gene are SGHDT and YYEEEE. In DNA, the CDR3 is TGTGCCAGCACTGGGACGGACAGGGCAAACGGTGAAGCTTTCTTT. Translated: CASTGTDRANGEAFF.

This sequence joins TRBV4-2 and TRBJ1-3; D is unresolved. The CDR3 is 16 amino acids. In germline, CDR1 is LGHNA, CDR2 YNFKEQ. Trimming left V 0 bases short and J 4 bases short, with 13 bases between. CDR3 sequence: CASSQDGGGPGNTIYF. The CDR3 DNA sequence: TGTGCCAGCAGCCAAGATGGAGGAGGACCGGGAAACACCATATATTTT.

V and J are TRBV3-1 (or the pseudogene TRBV3-2) and TRBJ2-3; no definite D call. CDR3 size: 17 residues. Trimming cost V 0 bases and J 2 bases, with 15 bases left between them. CDR1 is LGHDT, CDR2 YNNKEL, per germline (reference sequence). CDR3 DNA: TGTGCCAGCAGCCAAGATCAAAGCAGGTCATACACAGATACGCAGTATTTT. The encoded protein is CASSQDQSRSYTDTQYF.

The chain couples TRBV4-1 to TRBJ2-7; D ambiguous. V gave up 1 base and J gave up 3 bases, with 10 bases separating them. Per the germline V gene, CDR1 is MGHRA and CDR2 is YSYEKL. The CDR3 contains 14 residues. DNA for the CDR3: TGCGCCAGCAGCCAAGCCTCAGCGATCTACGAGCAGTACTTC. Amino acid sequence: CASSQASAIYEQYF.